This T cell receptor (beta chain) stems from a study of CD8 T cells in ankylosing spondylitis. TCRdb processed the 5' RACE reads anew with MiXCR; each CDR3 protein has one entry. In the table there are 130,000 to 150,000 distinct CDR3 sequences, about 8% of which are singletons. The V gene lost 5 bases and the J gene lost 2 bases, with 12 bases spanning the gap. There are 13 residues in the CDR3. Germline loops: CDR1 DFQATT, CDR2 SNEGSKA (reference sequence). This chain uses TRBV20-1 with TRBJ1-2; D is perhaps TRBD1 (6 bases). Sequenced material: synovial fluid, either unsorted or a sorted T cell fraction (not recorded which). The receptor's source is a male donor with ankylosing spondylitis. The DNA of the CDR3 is TGCAGTGCTGGCCAAGGGGGGAACTATGGCTACACCTTC. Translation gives CSAGQGGNYGYTF.